The sequence of this TCR beta chain was determined in a study of T-cell memory formation after mild COVID-19. Looking at the study overall: Largely, TCR clusters stayed within a single donor.

This clonotype was observed at least ten times. What it binds is unknown. Study results and caveats: Some clones that responded were present in memory (sampled pre-infection), which suggests cross-reactive memory joined.

MiXCR, run by TCRdb on the 5' RACE reads, gives a single entry per CDR3 protein. The table records 30,000 to 45,000 distinct CDR3 sequences, roughly 10% of them present only once. The CDR3 is 13 residues long. Germline V gene lookup returns CDR1 LNHDA and CDR2 SQIVND (reference sequence). The V gene end was trimmed by 6 bases and the J gene end by 10 bases; junction bases not matched to a gene: 5. The source is a man aged 18 to 30 who had mild COVID-19 (a few samples of this study predate the infection). Cell type and time point are not known. Sequencing was carried out using PBMCs or a T cell subset sorted from them (not recorded which). This rearrangement joins TRBV19 to TRBJ1-6; 8 bases map to TRBD1. The CDR3 reads CASSQTGESPLHF. The CDR3 bases are TGTGCCAGTAGCCAGACAGGGGAATCACCCCTCCACTTT.